The 12 T cell receptor beta chains reported below all come from one sample, sequenced in a study of T cells in Graves' hyperthyroidism and ophthalmopathy. The source material, RNA transcripts, was used to amplify TCR beta CDR3 regions. First-round RT-PCR with HTBI primers amplified the TCR CDR3 region. TCRdb redid the calling of the multiplex PCR reads with MiXCR, one entry per CDR3 protein. The data hold nearly 750,000 distinct CDR3 sequences, with 30% to 40% observed a single time. Sequenced material: blood. The receptors here all came from a woman between 40 and 55 years old with Graves' hyperthyroidism.

CDR3 nucleotide sequence: TGTGCCATCAGTGACGGTGGCGGGGACGGGGAGCTGTTTTTT. This sequence encodes CAISDGGGDGELFF. V is TRBV10-3 and J is TRBJ2-2, with D possibly being TRBD2 (6 bases). Trimming cost V 3 bases and J 7 bases, with 12 bases left between them. CDR3 length: 14 amino acids. Germline V CDR1 and CDR2: ENHRY, SYGVKD.

V usage is TRBV9 and J usage is TRBJ1-5, with a tentative D call TRBD1 (5 bases). Trimming removed 2 bases from V and 11 bases from J, with 8 bases in between. The CDR3 totals 11 residues. Germline V gene sequence: CDR1 SGDLS, CDR2 YYNGEE. The chain's CDR3 is CASSVGETQHF. The CDR3 DNA reads as TGTGCCAGCAGCGTGGGGGAGACCCAGCATTTT.

Concerning this clonotype: This may be a read error, as it is one base from a much larger clone. Since no conserved phenylalanine or tryptophan closes the CDR3, a read error is the likely cause. The J gene is TRBJ1-5, the V gene TRBV12-3 or TRBV12-4; D not resolved. V lost 3 bases, J lost 4 bases, and 7 bases lay in between. This CDR3 is 13 amino acids long. The CDR3 region has the DNA TGTGCCAGCAGTTTCGGCAGGAATCAGCCCCAGCATTCT. This translates into CASSFGRNQPQHS.

The chain joins TRBV19 to TRBJ2-7; D is perhaps TRBD2 (5 bases). V dropped 7 bases and J dropped 2 bases, with 12 bases sitting between them. The CDR3 contains 13 residues. Germline V gives CDR1 LNHDA, CDR2 SQIVND (reference sequence). CDR3 in amino acids: CASMRAFPYEQYF. The CDR3, as DNA: TGTGCCAGTATGCGGGCCTTTCCCTACGAGCAGTACTTC. Combining the CDR3 with reference TRBV19 and TRBJ2-7 gives the whole variable domain DGGITQSPKYLFRKEGQNVTLSCEQNLNHDAMYWYRQDPGQGLRLIYYSQIVNDFQKGDIAEGYSVSREKKESFPLTVTSAQKNPTAFYLCASMRAFPYEQYFGPGTRLTVT.

This clonotype turned up a few times. This sequence joins TRBV4-1 and TRBJ1-6; D not resolved. The germline V gene encodes CDR1 MGHRA and CDR2 YSYEKL. The CDR3 consists of 14 residues. The V end lost 3 bases, the J end lost 8 bases, and 11 bases lay between the germline ends. CDR3 sequence: CASSQLSGYSPLHF. CDR3 bases: TGCGCCAGCAGCCAGTTAAGCGGTTATTCACCCCTCCACTTT.

This clonotype was found many times. The rearrangement joins TRBV7-9 to TRBJ1-1; D not certain. Trimming shortened V by 6 bases and J by 1 base, and 9 bases separated the two germline ends. The CDR3 contains 13 residues. Germline V gene data show CDR1 as SEHNR and CDR2 as FQNEAQ (reference sequence). In DNA form, the CDR3 reads TGTGCCAGCAGTCGCTCTGCGAACACTGAAGCTTTCTTT. Translating gives CASSRSANTEAFF. The full variable domain, rest sourced from reference TRBV7-9 and TRBJ1-1, is DTGVSQNPRHKITKRGQNVTFRCDPISEHNRLYWYRQTLGQGPEFLTYFQNEAQLEKSRLLSDRFSAERPKGSFSTLEIQRTEQGDSAMYLCASSRSANTEAFFGQGTRLTVV.

The rearrangement uses TRBV3-1 and TRBJ2-5; 9 bases fit TRBD1. Looked up from germline, CDR1 is LGHDT and CDR2 is YNNKEL (reference sequence). V shed 8 bases, J shed 5 bases, and the junction held 6 bases outside the gene matches. The CDR3 spans 13 residues. The CDR3 coding sequence is TGTGCCAGCCTCGGGACAGGGTACGAGACCCAGTACTTC. It encodes CASLGTGYETQYF.

With regard to this clonotype: This may be a read error, as it is one base from a much larger clone. V and J are TRBV24-1 and TRBJ1-4; D remains ambiguous. Per germline, CDR1 KGHDR and CDR2 SFDVKD. V shed 7 bases and J shed 0 bases, with 5 bases lying between them. This CDR3 is built from 13 residues. The CDR3 spells CATRGTTNEKLFF. CDR3 bases: TGTGCCACCAGGGGAACAACTAATGAAAAACTGTTTTTT.

This clonotype occurred a few times. J is TRBJ2-5 and V is TRBV11-2, with TRBD1 as a possible D gene (6 bases). The germline CDR1 and CDR2 sequences are SGHAT and FQNNGV. The CDR3 extends over 15 amino acids. Trimming removed 5 bases from V and 6 bases from J, with 19 bases in between. The CDR3 DNA reads TGTGCCAGCAGCCTCGACAGGAATGAATGGAAGACCCAGTACTTC. Encoded protein: CASSLDRNEWKTQYF.

This clonotype was detected many times. This chain links TRBV7-2 with TRBJ1-1, with D tentatively TRBD1 (5 bases). Germline assignment: CDR1 SGHTA and CDR2 FQGNSA. The CDR3 runs to 15 residues. The V end was cut by 5 bases, the J end by 1 base, with 14 bases between. CDR3 residues: CASSVDGTANTEAFF. CDR3 DNA: TGTGCCAGCAGCGTAGATGGGACGGCGAACACTGAAGCTTTCTTT. Full variable domain (missing parts from reference TRBV7-2 and TRBJ1-1): GAGVSQSPSNKVTEKGKDVELRCDPISGHTALYWYRQSLGQGLEFLIYFQGNSAPDKSGLPSDRFSAERTGGSVSTLTIQRTQQEDSAVYLCASSVDGTANTEAFFGQGTRLTVV.

This clonotype has at least ten counts. The chain is built from TRBV12-3 or TRBV12-4 and TRBJ2-7; 8 positions agree with TRBD2. This CDR3 is built from 15 residues. Trimming cost V 4 bases and J 5 bases; bases outside gene matches: 10. The chain's CDR3 is CASSSTGLGSHEQYF. For the CDR3, the DNA is TGTGCCAGCAGTTCGACGGGACTAGGTTCCCACGAGCAGTACTTC.

This clonotype was seen ten or more times. The chain joins TRBV7-2 to TRBJ1-6, with no clear D. Germline V lookup: CDR1 SGHTA, CDR2 FQGNSA. With 2 bases removed from V and 13 bases from J, the gap between germline ends came to 12 bases. This CDR3 contains 13 residues. CDR3 region: CASSLTVRRPLHF. DNA for the CDR3: TGTGCCAGCAGCTTAACGGTTCGGAGGCCCCTCCACTTT.